A single sample is the source of the 23 T cell receptor beta chains below, sequenced in a study of shared clonotypes between healthy human individuals (dated by TCRdb to the early 2020s). Library method: the immunoSEQ multiplex PCR assay. TCRdb holds this immuneACCESS table with in-frame rearrangements only. Some clones are missing; in checked studies, unresolved V genes explain under half, and the rest has no known cause. Across this sample there are approximately 1.1 million clones, with 70% to 80% seen only once. In total, the top ten clones hold more than 0.5% of the sample. Specimen: memory CD4+ T cells from PBMCs. Reading the label with the study, this specimen's cell subset or site is: CD45RA-negative fraction. The source of these receptors is a man aged 18 to 29 in good health. Some clones in this sample may be carry-over from other donors' samples.

This clone showed up just once. The chain recombines TRBV18 with TRBJ2-1, with no clear D. Trimming removed 2 bases at V and 3 bases at J, with 17 bases between. In germline, CDR1 is KGHSH, CDR2 LQKENI. There are 17 residues in the CDR3. The CDR3 region is CASSPTLTLSLYNEQFF. For the CDR3, the DNA is TGTGCCAGCTCACCAACCCTAACTTTATCCCTCTACAATGAGCAGTTCTTC.

The rearrangement joins TRBV11-3 to TRBJ2-6; 9 nucleotides agree with TRBD1. Looked up from germline, CDR1 is SGHNT and CDR2 is YENEEA. J lost 4 bases, V lost 6 bases, and 7 bases had no gene match. The length of the CDR3 is 16 residues. CDR3: CASSPGTGTGANVLTF. CDR3 coding DNA: TGTGCCAGCAGTCCGGGGACAGGGACCGGGGCCAACGTCCTGACTTTC.

V and J are TRBV9 and TRBJ2-3, with 7 bases matching TRBD2. In germline, CDR1 is SGDLS, CDR2 YYNGEE. This CDR3 region has 14 residues. The V gene end was trimmed by 2 bases and the J gene end by 4 bases; junction bases not matched to a gene: 4. This CDR3 reads CASSVGLAADTQYF. Here the CDR3 DNA reads TGTGCCAGCAGCGTTGGGCTAGCGGCAGATACGCAGTATTTT.

The J gene is TRBJ2-3, the V gene TRBV28; 8 bases fit TRBD2. This CDR3 contains 15 residues. V trimming: 5 bases; J trimming: 4 bases; junction bases outside the gene matches: 8. CDR1 and CDR2 (germline): MDHEN, SYDVKM. DNA for the CDR3: TGTGCCAGCAGTCCGAAAAGACTAGCGCCAGATACGCAGTATTTT. As protein: CASSPKRLAPDTQYF.

The rearrangement uses TRBV4-3 and TRBJ1-4; a possible D gene is TRBD1 (5 bases). Trimming pared 0 bases from V and 11 bases from J, leaving 22 bases between. Germline CDR1 and CDR2: LGHNA and YSLEER. This CDR3 is 17 amino acids long. Written as DNA, the CDR3 is TGCGCCAGCAGCCAAGATCTTAGGGACGGCGGCCGAGAGAAACTGTTTTTT. The encoded protein is CASSQDLRDGGREKLFF.

The chain has TRBV4-3 and TRBJ2-5, with D perhaps TRBD1 or TRBD2 (5 bases each). Germline values: CDR1 LGHNA, CDR2 YSLEER. This CDR3 is 13 amino acids long. The germline V and J ends were trimmed by 8 bases and 5 bases, with 15 bases remaining between them. The CDR3 coding sequence is TGCGCCAGCGCCCGGGACCTGGGGGAGACCCAGTACTTC. Protein sequence: CASARDLGETQYF.

The rearrangement joins TRBV7-3 to TRBJ2-1; D not certain. This CDR3 is 15 amino acids long. V dropped 5 bases and J dropped 0 bases, with 11 bases sitting between them. Germline V lookup: CDR1 SGHTA, CDR2 FQGTGA. CDR3 DNA sequence: TGTGCCAGCAGCGTTGGGTCTAGCTCCTACAATGAGCAGTTCTTC. Its protein is CASSVGSSSYNEQFF. Based on the CDR3 plus reference TRBV7-3 and TRBJ2-1, the full variable domain is GAGVSQTPSNKVTEKGKYVELRCDPISGHTALYWYRQSLGQGPEFLIYFQGTGAADDSGLPNDRFFAVRPEGSVSTLKIQRTERGDSAVYLCASSVGSSSYNEQFFGPGTRLTVL.

CDR3 sequence (DNA): TGTGCCAGCAGTTACGGGACAGGGGGCGCAGGTCAGCCCCAGCATTTT. Protein: CASSYGTGGAGQPQHF. J is TRBJ1-5 and V is TRBV6-6, with 12 bases aligning to TRBD1. This CDR3 has 16 residues. The ends lost 2 bases at V and 6 bases at J; junction bases unmatched: 5. In germline, CDR1 is MNHNY, CDR2 SVGAGI (reference sequence).

This clone was seen a handful of times. V usage is TRBV30 and J usage is TRBJ2-2; TRBD2 matches at 9 bases. The CDR3 totals 15 residues. CDR1 is GTSNPN, CDR2 SVGIG, per germline (reference sequence). Trimming cost V 5 bases and J 3 bases; bases outside gene matches: 7. The CDR3 nucleotides read TGTGCCTGGGTAGAGGGCGGGAGGGACACCGGGGAGCTGTTTTTT. Its protein product is CAWVEGGRDTGELFF.

About this clone: The same CDR3 also results from other DNA sequences found in this sample. V gene TRBV5-1 combines with J gene TRBJ2-1; a weak D match, TRBD1 (6 bases). Trimming pared 3 bases from V and 5 bases from J, leaving 9 bases between. The CDR3 loop spans 13 amino acids. The V gene's germline CDR1 is SGHRS and CDR2 YFSETQ. Here the CDR3 reads CASSSGTNNEQFF. The DNA of the CDR3 is TGCGCCAGCAGCTCCGGGACAAACAATGAGCAGTTCTTC.

The chain has TRBV4-2 and TRBJ2-5; TRBD2 matches at 8 bases. The germline V gene encodes CDR1 LGHNA and CDR2 YNFKEQ. CDR3 length: 17 amino acids. J lost 4 bases, V lost 1 base, and 11 bases had no gene match. This CDR3 is CASSQGPAGVEGETQYF. The CDR3 DNA sequence: TGTGCCAGCAGCCAAGGGCCAGCGGGAGTCGAGGGAGAGACCCAGTACTTC.

The chain carries TRBV5-1 and TRBJ1-1, with TRBD1 identical over 10 bases. Germline V gene data show CDR1 as SGHRS and CDR2 as YFSETQ. Unmatched junction bases numbered 5, after V lost 3 bases and J lost 3 bases. The CDR3 has 15 residues. For the CDR3, the DNA is TGCGCCAGCAGCTCCCTCGGACAGGGGGACACTGAAGCTTTCTTT. Its translation: CASSSLGQGDTEAFF.

This clone is a singleton in its sample. The V gene is TRBV5-1, the J gene TRBJ2-2; 9 nucleotides line up with TRBD2. J gave up 1 base and V 2 bases, and 12 bases lay outside the gene matches. CDR3 length equals 19 residues. Germline CDR1 SGHRS, CDR2 YFSETQ. As DNA, the CDR3 is TGCGCCAGCAGCTTACCCACCCAACGGACTAGCGAGAACACCGGGGAGCTGTTTTTT. Amino acids: CASSLPTQRTSENTGELFF.

The V call is TRBV30, the J call TRBJ1-3, with 10 bases identical to TRBD1. Germline V gene sequence: CDR1 GTSNPN, CDR2 SVGIG (reference sequence). The CDR3 has 16 amino acids. V was clipped by 3 bases and J by 7 bases; unmatched bases: 12. Here the CDR3 DNA reads TGTGCCTGGAGCGCCTCTTTCGGACAGGGGGTTAACACCATATATTTT. It yields the protein CAWSASFGQGVNTIYF.

J is TRBJ1-4 and V is TRBV19; 8 positions agree with TRBD1. From germline, CDR1 is LNHDA and CDR2 SQIVND (reference sequence). J lost 10 bases, V lost 4 bases, and 2 bases had no gene match. CDR3 length equals 12 residues. Here the CDR3 reads CASSTGQGKLFF. The CDR3, as DNA: TGTGCCAGTAGTACTGGACAGGGAAAACTGTTTTTT.

This chain connects TRBV28 to TRBJ1-1, with TRBD1 identical over 11 bases. V lost 5 bases, J lost 7 bases, and 6 bases stayed unmatched. Looked up from germline, CDR1 is MDHEN and CDR2 is SYDVKM. The CDR3 has 14 amino acids. In DNA form, the CDR3 reads TGTGCCAGCAGTAGGACAGGGGGCGCGTTTGAAGCTTTCTTT. Protein: CASSRTGGAFEAFF.

This clone has only one observation. The chain carries TRBV11-1 and TRBJ2-1; 7 bases are shared with TRBD2. Germline V CDR1 and CDR2: SGHAT, FQDESV (reference sequence). The CDR3 totals 18 residues. The junction had 15 bases not matched to a gene; V was cut back by 2 bases and J by 5 bases. DNA for the CDR3: TGTGCCAGCAGCTTAAGGTTCCCCGGGGGGACCGGGAACAATGAGCAGTTCTTC. It is translated as CASSLRFPGGTGNNEQFF. The full variable domain, with the rest looked up from reference TRBV11-1 and TRBJ2-1, is EAEVAQSPRYKITEKSQAVAFWCDPISGHATLYWYRQILGQGPELLVQFQDESVVDDSQLPKDRFSAERLKGVDSTLKIQPAELGDSAMYLCASSLRFPGGTGNNEQFFGPGTRLTVL.

This clone has only a few counts. Other DNA sequences in this sample translate to the same CDR3. J is TRBJ1-2 and V is TRBV6-1; no definite D call. The CDR3 has 11 amino acids. Per germline, CDR1 MNHNS and CDR2 SASEGT. Trimming took 3 bases from V and 5 from J, leaving 4 bases between them. The CDR3 is CASSETYGYTF. The CDR3 DNA reads TGTGCCAGCAGTGAGACGTATGGCTACACCTTC.

This chain links TRBV14 with TRBJ2-1; no definite D call. Trimming left V 4 bases short and J 0 bases short, with 10 bases between. The CDR3 sequence is 15 residues long. The germline V gene has CDR1 SGHDN and CDR2 FVKESK. The CDR3 here is CASSPIAPSYNEQFF. CDR3 nucleotide sequence: TGTGCCAGCAGCCCGATAGCCCCCTCCTACAATGAGCAGTTCTTC.

To note about this clone: The sample carries other DNA sequences with the same CDR3. The chain couples TRBV15 to TRBJ2-1; D possibly matches TRBD1 or TRBD2 (5 bases each). V was trimmed by 1 base and J by 7 bases, leaving 5 bases between them. CDR3 length: 12 residues. The V gene's germline CDR1 is LNHNV and CDR2 YYDKDF (reference sequence). In DNA form, the CDR3 reads TGTGCCACCAGCAGAGGGGGGAATGAGCAGTTCTTC. It yields the protein CATSRGGNEQFF.

The chain joins TRBV14 to TRBJ2-5; weak D call: TRBD2 (6 bases). The CDR3 is 17 amino acids. Trimming removed 4 bases from V and 5 bases from J, with 23 bases in between. Looked up from germline, CDR1 is SGHDN and CDR2 is FVKESK. CDR3 amino acids: CASSPRHGGNRGETQYF. DNA for the CDR3: TGTGCCAGCAGCCCCAGACACGGCGGGAACCGAGGGGAGACCCAGTACTTC.

The chain couples TRBV7-9 to TRBJ1-2, with D unresolved. Trimming took off 3 bases at V and 8 bases at J, with 16 bases between the two ends. This CDR3 is 14 amino acids long. Germline CDR1 and CDR2: SEHNR and FQNEAQ (reference sequence). The DNA for the CDR3 is TGTGCCAGCAGCTTGGGCCTCCCTCCTAGAGGCTACACCTTC. Translating it yields CASSLGLPPRGYTF.

This clone was recorded only once. V usage is TRBV6-4 and J usage is TRBJ2-3; 8 positions agree with TRBD1. V lost 4 bases to trimming and J lost 1 base; unmatched junction nucleotides: 13. The CDR3 consists of 18 residues. CDR1 is MRHNA and CDR2 is SNTAGT in the germline V gene. The CDR3: CASSVKAVGQGGTDTQYF. The DNA for the CDR3 is TGTGCCAGCAGTGTTAAGGCGGTTGGACAGGGAGGCACAGATACGCAGTATTTT.